This TCR beta chain was observed in a study of blood T cell repertoires in COVID-19. Study-wide background: PBMCs, B-cell-depleted T cells, or T cells provided the cDNA or gDNA that made up the material.

Participants were aged 18 to 89 years from around 26 US areas. Two negative PCRs, clearance, or symptom resolution had been documented for recovered Cohort 3 donors. V lost 2 bases and J lost 9, with 5 bases in between. The CDR3 has 11 amino acids. The data were produced by immunoSEQ multiplex PCR, yet TCRdb's version contains in-frame clones alone and is incomplete. In the table there are 250,000 to 300,000 clones, approximately 83% of which are singletons. This TCR derives from a man in his fifties or sixties who had recovered from COVID-19. The chain is built from TRBV12-3 or TRBV12-4 and TRBJ2-1, with TRBD1 as a possible D gene (5 bases). The source material was PBMCs or T cells enriched from blood (not recorded which). CDR3 in amino acids: CASSLRGEQFF. The CDR3 DNA is TGTGCCAGCAGTTTAAGGGGTGAGCAGTTCTTC.